This T cell receptor (beta chain) derives from a study of control samples from healthy donors and cancer patients. The V and J ends lost 0 bases and 1 base, in that order; junction bases with no gene match: 2. CDR1 and CDR2 from the germline V gene are SGHAT and FQNNGV. The CDR3 runs to 16 residues. This table comes from immunoSEQ multiplex PCR, and its TCRdb copy is limited to in-frame clones, with some not included. Of approximately 150,000 clones listed, about 94% were seen once; the top ten hold 12% to 15%. The source of this sequence is a man in his sixties with colorectal cancer. The source material was PBMCs. The chain combines TRBV11-2 with TRBJ1-1; 10 bases map to TRBD1. The CDR3 is CASSLETGGANTEAFF. CDR3 nucleotides: TGTGCCAGCAGCTTAGAGACAGGGGGCGCGAACACTGAAGCTTTCTTT.